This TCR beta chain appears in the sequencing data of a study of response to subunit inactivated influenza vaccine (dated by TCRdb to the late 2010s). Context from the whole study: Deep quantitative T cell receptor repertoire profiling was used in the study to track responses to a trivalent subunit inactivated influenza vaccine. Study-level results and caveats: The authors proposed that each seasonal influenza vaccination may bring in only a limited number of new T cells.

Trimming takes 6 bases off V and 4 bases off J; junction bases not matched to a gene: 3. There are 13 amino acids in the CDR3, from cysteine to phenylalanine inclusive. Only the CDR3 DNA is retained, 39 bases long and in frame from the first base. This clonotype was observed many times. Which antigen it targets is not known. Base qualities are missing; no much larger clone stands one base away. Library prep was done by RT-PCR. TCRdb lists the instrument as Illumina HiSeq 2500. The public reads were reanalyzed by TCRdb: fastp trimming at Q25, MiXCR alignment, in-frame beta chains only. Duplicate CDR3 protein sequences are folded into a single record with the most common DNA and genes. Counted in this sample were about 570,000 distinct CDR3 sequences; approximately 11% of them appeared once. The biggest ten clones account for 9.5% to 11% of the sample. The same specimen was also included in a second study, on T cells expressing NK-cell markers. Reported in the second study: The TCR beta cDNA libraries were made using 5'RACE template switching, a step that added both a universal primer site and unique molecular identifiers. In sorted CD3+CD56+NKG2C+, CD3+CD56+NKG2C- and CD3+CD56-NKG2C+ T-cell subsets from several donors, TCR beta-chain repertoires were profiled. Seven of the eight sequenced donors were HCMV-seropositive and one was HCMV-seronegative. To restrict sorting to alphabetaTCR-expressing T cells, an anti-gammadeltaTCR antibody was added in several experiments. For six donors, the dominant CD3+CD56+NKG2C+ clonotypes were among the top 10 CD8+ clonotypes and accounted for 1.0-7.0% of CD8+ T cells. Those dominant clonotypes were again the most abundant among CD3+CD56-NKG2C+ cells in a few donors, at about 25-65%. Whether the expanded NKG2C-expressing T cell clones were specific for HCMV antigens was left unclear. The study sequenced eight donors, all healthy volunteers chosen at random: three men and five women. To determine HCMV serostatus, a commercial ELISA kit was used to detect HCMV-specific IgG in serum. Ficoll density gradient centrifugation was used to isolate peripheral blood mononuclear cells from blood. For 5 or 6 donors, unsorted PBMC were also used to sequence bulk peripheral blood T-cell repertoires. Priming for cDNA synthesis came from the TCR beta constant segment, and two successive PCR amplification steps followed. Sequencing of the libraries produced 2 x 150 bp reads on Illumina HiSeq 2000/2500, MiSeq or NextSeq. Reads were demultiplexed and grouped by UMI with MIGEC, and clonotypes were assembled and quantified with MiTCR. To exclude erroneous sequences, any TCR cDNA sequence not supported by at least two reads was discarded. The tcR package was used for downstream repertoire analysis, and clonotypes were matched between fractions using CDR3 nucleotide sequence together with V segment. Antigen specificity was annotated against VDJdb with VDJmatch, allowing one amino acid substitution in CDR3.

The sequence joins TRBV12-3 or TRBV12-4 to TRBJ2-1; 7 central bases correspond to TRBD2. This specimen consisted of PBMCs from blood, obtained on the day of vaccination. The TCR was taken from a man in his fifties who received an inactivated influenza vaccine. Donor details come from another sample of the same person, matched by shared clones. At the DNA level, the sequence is TGTGCCAGCAGCCCCGGGGGGTACAATGAGCAGTTCTTC. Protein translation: CASSPGGYNEQFF.